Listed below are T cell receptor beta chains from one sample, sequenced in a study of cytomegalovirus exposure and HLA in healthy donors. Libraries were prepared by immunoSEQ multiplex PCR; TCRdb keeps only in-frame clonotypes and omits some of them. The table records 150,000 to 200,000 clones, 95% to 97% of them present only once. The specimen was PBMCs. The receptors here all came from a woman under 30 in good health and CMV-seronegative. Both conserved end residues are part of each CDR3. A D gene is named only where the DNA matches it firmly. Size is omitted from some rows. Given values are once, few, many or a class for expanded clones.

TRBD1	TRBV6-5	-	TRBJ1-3	CASSRQGSGNTIYF	TGTGCCAGCAGTCGACAGGGCTCTGGAAACACCATATATTTT
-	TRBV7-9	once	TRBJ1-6	CASSVQGEVRSPLHF	TGTGCCAGCAGCGTGCAGGGTGAGGTTCGTTCACCCCTCCACTTT
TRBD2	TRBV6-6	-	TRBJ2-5	CASSITSGGPQETQYF	TGTGCCAGCAGTATCACTAGCGGGGGGCCCCAAGAGACCCAGTACTTC
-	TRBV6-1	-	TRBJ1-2	CASSVDRPFLF	TGTGCCAGCAGTGTAGACAGGCCCTTTCTCTTC
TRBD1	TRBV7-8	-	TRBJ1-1	CASSLEGQINTEAFF	TGTGCCAGCAGCTTAGAGGGACAGATAAACACTGAAGCTTTCTTT
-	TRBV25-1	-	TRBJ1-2	CASSDQPGVYGYTF	TGTGCCAGCAGTGACCAACCAGGGGTCTATGGCTACACCTTC
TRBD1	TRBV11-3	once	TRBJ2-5	CASSNRPQGAQYF	TGTGCCAGCAGCAACCGGCCCCAGGGGGCCCAGTACTTC
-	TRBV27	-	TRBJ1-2	CASSLSLGYGYTF	TGTGCCAGCAGTTTATCTCTAGGTTATGGCTACACCTTC
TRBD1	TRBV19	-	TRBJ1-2	CASNDGTALYGYTF	TGTGCCAGTAATGATGGGACAGCTCTCTATGGCTACACCTTC
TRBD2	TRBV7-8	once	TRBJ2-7	CASSSGLAGGGGYEQYF	TGTGCCAGCAGCTCCGGACTAGCGGGGGGCGGAGGGTACGAGCAGTACTTC
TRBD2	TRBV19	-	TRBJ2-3	CASSSLAGRSTDTQYF	TGTGCCAGTAGTTCCCTAGCGGGGCGTAGCACAGATACGCAGTATTTT
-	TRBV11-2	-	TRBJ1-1	CASRFRTEAFF	TGTGCCAGCAGGTTTCGCACTGAAGCTTTCTTT
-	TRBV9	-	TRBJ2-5	CASSVSSAGIPRETQYF	TGTGCCAGCAGCGTTTCGTCCGCGGGGATACCTCGAGAGACCCAGTACTTC
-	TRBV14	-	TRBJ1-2	CASSQDQGVHYGYTF	TGTGCCAGCAGCCAAGATCAAGGGGTTCACTATGGCTACACCTTC
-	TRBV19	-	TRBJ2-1	CASSIGRREQFF	TGTGCCAGTAGTATCGGCAGGCGTGAGCAGTTCTTC
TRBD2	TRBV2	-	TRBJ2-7	CASREGGSYEQYF	TGTGCCAGCCGGGAGGGCGGCTCCTACGAGCAGTACTTC
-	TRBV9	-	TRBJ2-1	CASSGRYSSNEQFF	TGTGCCAGCAGCGGCCGTTATAGCTCCAATGAGCAGTTCTTC
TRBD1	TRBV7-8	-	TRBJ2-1	CASSLRQGHEQFF	TGTGCCAGCAGCCTTCGACAGGGACATGAGCAGTTCTTC
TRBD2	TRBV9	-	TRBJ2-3	CASSARTSGGTDTQYF	TGTGCCAGCAGCGCTCGGACTAGCGGGGGCACAGATACGCAGTATTTT
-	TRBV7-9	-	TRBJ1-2	CASAKNTGLNYGYTF	TGTGCCAGCGCGAAGAACACGGGTCTTAACTATGGCTACACCTTC
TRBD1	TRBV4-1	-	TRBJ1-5	CASSQGGQGAFRPQHF	TGCGCCAGCAGCCAGGGAGGACAGGGGGCTTTTCGGCCCCAGCATTTT
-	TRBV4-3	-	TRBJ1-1	CASSQAPTGNTEAFF	TGCGCCAGCAGCCAAGCGCCAACAGGGAACACTGAAGCTTTCTTT
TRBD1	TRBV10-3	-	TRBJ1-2	CAIRGSGQGGRNYGYTF	TGTGCCATCAGAGGATCGGGACAGGGCGGTAGAAACTATGGCTACACCTTC
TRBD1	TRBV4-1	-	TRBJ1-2	CASSPGQGRRYGYTF	TGCGCCAGCAGCCCGGGACAGGGAAGACGCTATGGCTACACCTTC
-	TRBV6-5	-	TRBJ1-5	CANISGHSNQPQHF	TGTGCCAATATAAGTGGGCATAGCAATCAGCCCCAGCATTTT
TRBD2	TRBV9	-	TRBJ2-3	CASSVAVLAGGQDTQYF	TGTGCCAGCAGCGTAGCTGTACTAGCGGGGGGGCAAGATACGCAGTATTTT
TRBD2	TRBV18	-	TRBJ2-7	CASSPGTSGVYEQYF	TGTGCCAGCTCACCAGGGACTAGCGGGGTCTACGAGCAGTACTTC
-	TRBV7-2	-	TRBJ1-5	CASSSRGQPQHF	TGTGCCAGCAGCTCAAGAGGGCAGCCCCAGCATTTT
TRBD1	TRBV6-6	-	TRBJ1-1	CASSLGQGNTEAFF	TGTGCCAGCAGCCTGGGACAGGGGAACACTGAAGCTTTCTTT
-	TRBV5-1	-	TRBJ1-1	CASSFGDTYTEAFF	TGCGCCAGCAGCTTCGGGGACACATACACTGAAGCTTTCTTT
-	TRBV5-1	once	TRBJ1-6	CASSLTGTTSTFWGSPLHF	TGCGCCAGCAGCTTAACCGGGACAACTTCCACGTTTTGGGGTTCACCCCTCCACTTT
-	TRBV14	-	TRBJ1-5	CASSQDVSRGGKSNQPQHF	TGTGCCAGCAGCCAAGATGTTAGCAGGGGCGGAAAAAGCAATCAGCCCCAGCATTTT
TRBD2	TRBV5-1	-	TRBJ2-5	CASAGDSGETQYF	TGCGCCAGCGCTGGGGATAGCGGGGAGACCCAGTACTTC
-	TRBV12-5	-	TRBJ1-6	CASGEDRLGSYNSPLHF	TGTGCTAGTGGCGAAGACAGGCTTGGCTCCTATAATTCACCCCTCCACTTT
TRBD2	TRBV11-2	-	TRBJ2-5	CASSPTIGLASQETQYF	TGTGCCAGCAGCCCAACCATCGGACTAGCGTCACAAGAGACCCAGTACTTC
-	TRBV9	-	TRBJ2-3	CASSIGAWGGTDTQYF	TGTGCCAGCAGTATCGGGGCGTGGGGGGGCACAGATACGCAGTATTTT
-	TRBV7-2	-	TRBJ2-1	CASSSRPRGGLHEQFF	TGTGCCAGCAGCTCCCGCCCCCGCGGGGGCCTCCATGAGCAGTTCTTC
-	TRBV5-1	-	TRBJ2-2	CASSLVPMNTGELFF	TGCGCCAGCAGCTTGGTACCTATGAACACCGGGGAGCTGTTTTTT
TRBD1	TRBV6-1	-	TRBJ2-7	CASSAGTGNNRGEQYF	TGTGCCAGCAGTGCAGGGACAGGGAATAACCGAGGCGAGCAGTACTTC
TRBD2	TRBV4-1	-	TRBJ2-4	CASSSQTSGEPAKNIQYF	TGCGCCAGCAGCTCCCAGACTAGCGGGGAGCCAGCCAAAAACATTCAGTACTTC
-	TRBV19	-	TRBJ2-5	CASSGGNLGETQYF	TGTGCCAGTAGTGGAGGTAATCTTGGGGAGACCCAGTACTTC
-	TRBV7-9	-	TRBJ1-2	CASSPNRNPYGYTF	TGTGCCAGCAGCCCTAACAGGAACCCCTATGGCTACACCTTC
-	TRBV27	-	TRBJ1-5	CASSLVGGSNQPQHF	TGTGCCAGCAGTTTAGTGGGAGGGAGCAATCAGCCCCAGCATTTT
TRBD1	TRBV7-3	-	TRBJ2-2	CASSLSYRGTGELFF	TGTGCCAGCAGCTTATCTTACAGGGGCACCGGGGAGCTGTTTTTT
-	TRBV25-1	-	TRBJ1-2	CASSEWEGTLGYTF	TGTGCCAGCAGTGAATGGGAGGGTACCTTGGGCTACACCTTC
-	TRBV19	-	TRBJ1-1	CASSIRYTEAFF	TGTGCCAGTAGTATACGGTACACTGAAGCTTTCTTT
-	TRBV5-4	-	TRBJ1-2	CASSSGQSYGYTF	TGTGCCAGCAGCTCCGGACAGAGCTATGGCTACACCTTC
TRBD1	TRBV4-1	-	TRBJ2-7	CASSQARDSYEQYF	TGCGCCAGCAGCCAAGCTAGGGACAGCTACGAGCAGTACTTC
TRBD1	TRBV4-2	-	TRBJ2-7	CASSQDSTGDYEQYF	TGTGCCAGCAGCCAAGACTCGACAGGGGATTACGAGCAGTACTTC
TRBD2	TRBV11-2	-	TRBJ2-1	CASSPGASGGFNEQFF	TGTGCCAGCAGCCCCGGGGCTAGCGGGGGGTTCAATGAGCAGTTCTTC
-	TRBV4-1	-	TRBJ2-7	CASSLGLLLEQYF	TGCGCCAGCAGCCTTGGACTGTTACTTGAGCAGTACTTC
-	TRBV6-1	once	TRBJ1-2	CASSEASRGPYGYTF	TGTGCCAGCAGTGAAGCCTCAAGGGGTCCTTATGGCTACACCTTC
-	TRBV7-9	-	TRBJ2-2	CASSLVGGYTGELFF	TGTGCCAGCAGCTTAGTTGGCGGGTACACCGGGGAGCTGTTTTTT
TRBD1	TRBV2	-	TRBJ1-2	CASIRTGKLYGYTF	TGTGCCAGCATCAGGACAGGGAAACTCTATGGCTACACCTTC
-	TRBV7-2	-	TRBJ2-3	CASSLDRDTQYF	TGTGCCAGCAGCCTAGATCGGGATACGCAGTATTTT
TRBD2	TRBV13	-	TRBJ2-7	CASSLTLAGSSYEQYF	TGTGCCAGCAGCTTAACCCTAGCGGGGAGCTCCTACGAGCAGTACTTC
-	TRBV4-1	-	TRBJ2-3	CASSQETTSTQYF	TGCGCCAGCAGCCAAGAGACAACATCAACGCAGTATTTT
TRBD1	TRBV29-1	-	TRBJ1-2	CSVPAKTGDNYGYTF	TGCAGCGTTCCGGCCAAGACAGGGGATAACTATGGCTACACCTTC
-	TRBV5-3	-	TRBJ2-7	CARSWKGRNEQYF	TGTGCCAGAAGTTGGAAGGGGCGGAACGAGCAGTACTTC